This TCR beta chain originates from a study of T cells in Graves' hyperthyroidism and ophthalmopathy. Whole-study findings and limits: Most thyroid clonotypes expanded above 0.001 were also detected in blood.

Those with hyperthyroidism were 18 to 65 years old, newly diagnosed, and ill for under 2 months. Remarks on this clonotype: The antigen is unknown.

There were TCR beta CDR3 regions amplified from RNA transcripts. Using the HTBI primer set, a first-round RT-PCR was run on the TCR CDR3. MiXCR, run by TCRdb on the multiplex PCR reads, gives a single entry per CDR3 protein. Counted here are hundreds of thousands of distinct CDR3 sequences, 11% to 15% occurring once; the ten biggest clones make up more than 5%. Germline V CDR1 and CDR2: SNHLY, FYNNEI. V was pared by 8 bases and J by 7 bases, with 15 bases between. The CDR3 consists of 14 residues. The source of this sequence is a woman between 25 and 40 years old with Graves' hyperthyroidism that later progressed to Graves' ophthalmopathy. The chain uses TRBV2 and TRBJ1-6, with D perhaps TRBD1 (5 bases). The sample comprised blood. CDR3 in amino acids: CASGFWGGNSPLHF. CDR3 nucleotides: TGTGCCAGCGGCTTCTGGGGCGGGAATTCACCCCTCCACTTT.